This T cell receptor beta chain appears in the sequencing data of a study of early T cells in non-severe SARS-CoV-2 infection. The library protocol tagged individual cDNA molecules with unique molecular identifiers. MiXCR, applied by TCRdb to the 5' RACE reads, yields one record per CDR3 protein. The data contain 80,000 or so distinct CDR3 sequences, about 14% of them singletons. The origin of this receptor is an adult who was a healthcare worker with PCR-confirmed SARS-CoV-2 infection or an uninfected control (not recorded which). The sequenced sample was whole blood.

In DNA, the CDR3 is TGTGCCAGCAGCTTAGCGCCTGGCGGCTATGGCTACACCTTC. Its translation: CASSLAPGGYGYTF. The chain employs TRBV7-6 and TRBJ1-2; D ambiguous. The CDR3 contains 14 residues. The V gene's germline CDR1 is SGHVS and CDR2 FNYEAQ. The germline V and J ends were trimmed by 0 bases and 4 bases, with 9 bases remaining between them.